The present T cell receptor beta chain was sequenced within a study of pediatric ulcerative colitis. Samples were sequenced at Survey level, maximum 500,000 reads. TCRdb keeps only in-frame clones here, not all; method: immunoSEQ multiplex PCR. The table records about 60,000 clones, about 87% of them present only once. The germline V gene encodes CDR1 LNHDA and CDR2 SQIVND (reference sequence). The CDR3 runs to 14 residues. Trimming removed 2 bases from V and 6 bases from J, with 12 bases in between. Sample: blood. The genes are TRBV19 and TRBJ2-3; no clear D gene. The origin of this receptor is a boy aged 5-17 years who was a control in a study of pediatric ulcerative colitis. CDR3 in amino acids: CASSIMGIQDTQYF. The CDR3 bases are TGTGCCAGTAGTATAATGGGGATTCAGGATACGCAGTATTTT.